Here is one T cell receptor (beta chain) with its context. This specimen comes from a study of cytomegalovirus exposure and HLA in healthy donors. Background on the study: The Caucasian-associated ancestry cluster contained around four fifths of the roughly 400 genotyped donors.

Trimming stripped 6 bases from V and 8 bases from J, with 14 bases between. CDR1 and CDR2 from the germline V gene are MNHEY and SMNVEV (reference sequence). This CDR3 is 14 amino acids long. The PCR used 60 Vbeta and 13 Jbeta primers. Sequencing used immunoSEQ multiplex PCR; TCRdb keeps in-frame clones, though not all of them. The sample shows some 160,000 clones, approximately 81% of them seen only once. V and J are TRBV27 and TRBJ1-6, with D uncertain. The clonotype comes from a woman in her thirties or forties in good health and CMV-seropositive. The specimen sequenced was PBMCs. CDR3 amino acids: CASRKPVPDSPLHF. CDR3 bases: TGTGCCAGCAGGAAACCGGTTCCGGATTCACCCCTCCACTTT.